The TCR beta chain described here comes from a study (TCRdb year 2016). The CDR3 has 15 amino acids, counting the end cysteine and phenylalanine. Of the read, only the CDR3 DNA is kept; its 45 bases are in frame from base 1. V sheds 6 bases and J sheds 5 bases, leaving 18 bases between their ends. In the case of this clonotype: There is no known antigen for this receptor. The sample holds no much larger clone one base away, and base qualities are not on file.

The library was built by means of RT-PCR. Sequencing took place on an Illumina MiSeq. TCRdb ran its own pipeline on the public reads, namely fastp trimming at Q25 and MiXCR clone calling, and kept in-frame beta chains. A single entry per CDR3 protein holds the most common genes and DNA from its merged rows. Within this sample are almost 700,000 distinct CDR3 sequences, with 14% of them counted one time only. 3.6% of the sample comes from the top ten. The rearranged segments are TRBV12-3 or TRBV12-4 and TRBJ2-3, with TRBD1 perhaps the D gene, on 6 matching bases. Sequencing used memory CD4+ T cells from blood. The sequence came from a female donor in good health, serving as a healthy control. The encoded CDR3 is CASSLSTGRRDTQYF. The base sequence is TGTGCCAGCAGCCTAAGCACAGGGCGTAGAGATACGCAGTATTTT.